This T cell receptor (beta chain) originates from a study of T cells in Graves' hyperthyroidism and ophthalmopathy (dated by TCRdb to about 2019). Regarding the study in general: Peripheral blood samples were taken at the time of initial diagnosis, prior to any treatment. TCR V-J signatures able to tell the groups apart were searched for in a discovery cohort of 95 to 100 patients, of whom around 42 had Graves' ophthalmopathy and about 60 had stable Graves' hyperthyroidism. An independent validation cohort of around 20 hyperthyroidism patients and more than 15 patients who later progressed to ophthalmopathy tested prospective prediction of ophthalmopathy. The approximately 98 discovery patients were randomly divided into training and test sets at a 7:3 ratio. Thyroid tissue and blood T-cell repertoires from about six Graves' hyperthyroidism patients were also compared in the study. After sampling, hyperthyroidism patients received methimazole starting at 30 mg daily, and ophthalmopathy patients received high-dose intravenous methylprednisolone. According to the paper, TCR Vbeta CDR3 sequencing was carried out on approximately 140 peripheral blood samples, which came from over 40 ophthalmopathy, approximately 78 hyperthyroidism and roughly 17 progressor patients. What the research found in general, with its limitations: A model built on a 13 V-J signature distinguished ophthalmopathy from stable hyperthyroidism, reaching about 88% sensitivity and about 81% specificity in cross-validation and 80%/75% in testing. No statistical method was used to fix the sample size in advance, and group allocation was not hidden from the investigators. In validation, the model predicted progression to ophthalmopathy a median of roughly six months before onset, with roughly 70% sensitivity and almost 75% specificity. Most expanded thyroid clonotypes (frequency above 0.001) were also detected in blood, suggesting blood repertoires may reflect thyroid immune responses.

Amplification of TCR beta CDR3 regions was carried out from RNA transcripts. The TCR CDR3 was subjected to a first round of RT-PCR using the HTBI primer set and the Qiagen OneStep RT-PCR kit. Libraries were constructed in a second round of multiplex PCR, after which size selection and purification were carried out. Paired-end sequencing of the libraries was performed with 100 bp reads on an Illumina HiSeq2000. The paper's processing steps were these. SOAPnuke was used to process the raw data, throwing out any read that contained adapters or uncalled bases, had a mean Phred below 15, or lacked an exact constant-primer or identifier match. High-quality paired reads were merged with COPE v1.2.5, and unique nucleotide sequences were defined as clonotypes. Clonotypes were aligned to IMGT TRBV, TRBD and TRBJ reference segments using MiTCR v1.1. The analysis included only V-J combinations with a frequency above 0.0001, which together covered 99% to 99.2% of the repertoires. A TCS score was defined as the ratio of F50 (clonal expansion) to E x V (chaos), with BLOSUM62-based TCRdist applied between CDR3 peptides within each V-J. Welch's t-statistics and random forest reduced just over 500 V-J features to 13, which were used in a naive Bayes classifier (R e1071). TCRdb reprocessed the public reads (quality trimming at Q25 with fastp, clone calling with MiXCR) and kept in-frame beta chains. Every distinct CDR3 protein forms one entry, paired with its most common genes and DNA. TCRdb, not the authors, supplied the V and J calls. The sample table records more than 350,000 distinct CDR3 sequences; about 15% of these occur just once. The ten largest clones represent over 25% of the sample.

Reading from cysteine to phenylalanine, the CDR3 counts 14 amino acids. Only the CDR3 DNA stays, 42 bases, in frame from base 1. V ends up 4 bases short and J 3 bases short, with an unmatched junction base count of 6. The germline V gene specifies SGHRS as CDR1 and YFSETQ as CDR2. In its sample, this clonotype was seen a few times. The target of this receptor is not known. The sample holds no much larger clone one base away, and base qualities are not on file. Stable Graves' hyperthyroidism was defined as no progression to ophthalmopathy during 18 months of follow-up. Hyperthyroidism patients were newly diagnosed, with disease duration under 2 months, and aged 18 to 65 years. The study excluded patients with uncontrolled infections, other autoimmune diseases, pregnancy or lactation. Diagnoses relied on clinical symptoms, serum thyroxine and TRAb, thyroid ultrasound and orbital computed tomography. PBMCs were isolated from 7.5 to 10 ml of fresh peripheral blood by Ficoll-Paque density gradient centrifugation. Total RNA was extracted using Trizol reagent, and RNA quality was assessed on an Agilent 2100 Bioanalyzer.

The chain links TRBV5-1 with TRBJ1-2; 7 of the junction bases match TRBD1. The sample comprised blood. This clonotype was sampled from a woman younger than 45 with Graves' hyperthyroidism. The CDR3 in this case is CASSTGTVYYGYTF. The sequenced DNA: TGCGCCAGCAGCACTGGGACAGTCTACTATGGCTACACCTTC.